This T cell receptor (beta chain) was sequenced during a study of cytomegalovirus exposure and HLA in healthy donors. The germline V gene has CDR1 MDHEN and CDR2 SYDVKM. With 6 bases clipped from V and 4 bases from J, the junction kept 7 bases outside the gene matches. This CDR3 comprises 16 residues. This table comes from immunoSEQ multiplex PCR, and its TCRdb copy is limited to in-frame clones, with some not included. Of about 360,000 clones listed, 75% to 90% are singletons. This TCR came from a woman between 18 and 30 years old in good health and CMV-seronegative. The V gene is TRBV28, the J gene TRBJ1-6; TRBD1 matches at 9 bases. The specimen was PBMCs. The CDR3, as DNA: TGTGCCAGCAGCCCCCGGGGGACAGGGTATAATTCACCCCTCCACTTT. This sequence encodes CASSPRGTGYNSPLHF.